What follows is one T cell receptor (beta chain) and its context. Its antigen remains unknown. CDR3 size: 14 residues. V dropped 5 bases and J dropped 6; count of bases not matched to a gene: 4. Germline V gene lookup returns CDR1 LGHNT and CDR2 FRNRAP. This sample was taken from a study of cytomegalovirus exposure and HLA in healthy donors. Study observations and caveats: Most of the TCR beta V segments (in an earlier analysis) were productive either about 87% or about 30% of the time. Analysis was carried out at a later point, and it linked a missense DCLRE1C variant to TCR beta V- and J-gene trimming.

PCR employed 60 Vbeta and 13 Jbeta primers. Per the authors' pipeline: Some 9.9 million of 70 million to 80 million unique TCR beta chains were shared, per a later count. Here immunoSEQ multiplex PCR was the method, and the copy in TCRdb shows in-frame clones only, minus some. That table is the source of V, J and clone size, and D and trimming were worked out from the DNA. The sample holds roughly 170,000 clones, about 79% seen once. This sequence originates from a girl aged 2-10 years in good health and CMV-seropositive. The gene calls are TRBV12-5 and TRBJ1-5; 10 nucleotides agree with TRBD1. Sequenced input: PBMCs. The CDR3: CASGIRDRGQPQHF. The CDR3 region has the DNA TGTGCTAGTGGTATAAGGGACAGGGGTCAGCCCCAGCATTTT.